These 24 T cell receptor beta chains originate from one sample sequenced in a study of CD8 T cells in ankylosing spondylitis. One entry per CDR3 protein results from TCRdb running MiXCR on the 5' RACE reads. This table holds 100,000 to 150,000 distinct CDR3 sequences, roughly 10% found once. The sample taken for sequencing was blood, either unsorted or a sorted T cell fraction (not recorded which). The receptors shown here come from a female donor with ankylosing spondylitis or in good health (not recorded which).

The rearrangement joins TRBV18 to TRBJ2-7; 9 bases fit TRBD2. Germline trimming cut 2 bases from V and 4 bases from J; bases unmatched to any gene: 6. The CDR3 loop spans 15 amino acids. Per germline, CDR1 KGHSH and CDR2 LQKENI. CDR3 loop: CASSPNSGSRYEQYF. The DNA for the CDR3 is TGTGCCAGCTCACCAAATAGCGGGAGCAGGTACGAGCAGTACTTC.

Many counts were recorded for this clonotype. This rearrangement joins TRBV12-3 or TRBV12-4 to TRBJ1-2, with D tentatively TRBD1 (6 bases). Trimming stripped 2 bases from V and 3 bases from J, with 13 bases between. CDR3 size: 15 residues. CDR3 sequence (DNA): TGTGCCAGCAGTTTATCGGGGGCAAAGGACTATGGCTACACCTTC. It encodes CASSLSGAKDYGYTF.

This clonotype was observed at least ten times. This sequence joins TRBV7-2 and TRBJ2-2; the match to TRBD1 covers 7 bases. Germline loops: CDR1 SGHTA, CDR2 FQGNSA. The CDR3 covers 15 residues. The V segment lost 7 bases and the J segment 3 bases; nucleotides outside the gene matches: 8. This CDR3 reads CASTLQDRHTGELFF. The CDR3 region has the DNA TGTGCCAGCACCCTACAGGACAGGCACACCGGGGAGCTGTTTTTT. Full variable domain (rest looked up from reference TRBV7-2 and TRBJ2-2): GAGVSQSPSNKVTEKGKDVELRCDPISGHTALYWYRQSLGQGLEFLIYFQGNSAPDKSGLPSDRFSAERTGGSVSTLTIQRTQQEDSAVYLCASTLQDRHTGELFFGEGSRLTVL.

This clonotype was picked up many times. The chain employs TRBV6-5 and TRBJ1-6; unclear D gene. Deletions cut 11 bases from V and 7 bases from J, with 9 bases between. The CDR3 runs 11 residues. Germline CDR1 and CDR2: MNHEY and SVGAGI. The CDR3 region is CAPNRNSPLHF. For the CDR3, the DNA is TGTGCCCCCAATCGAAATTCACCCCTCCACTTT.

V and J are TRBV5-1 and TRBJ1-2; D is perhaps TRBD1 (5 bases). Trimming pared 1 base from V and 0 bases from J, leaving 19 bases between. CDR1 SGHRS and CDR2 YFSETQ come from the germline V gene. The CDR3 runs 18 residues. CDR3 protein: CASSLPTVLEGANYGYTF. The CDR3 nucleotides are TGCGCCAGCAGCTTGCCGACAGTCTTAGAGGGCGCTAACTATGGCTACACCTTC. Filled out from reference TRBV5-1 and TRBJ1-2, the complete variable domain reads KAGVTQTPRYLIKTRGQQVTLSCSPISGHRSVSWYQQTPGQGLQFLFEYFSETQRNKGNFPGRFSGRQFSNSRSEMNVSTLELGDSALYLCASSLPTVLEGANYGYTFGSGTRLTVV.

This clonotype was counted at least ten times. This chain links TRBV5-1 with TRBJ2-3; 9 nucleotides match TRBD2. This CDR3 comprises 17 residues. Germline V gene lookup returns CDR1 SGHRS and CDR2 YFSETQ. The V segment lost 4 bases and the J segment 2 bases; nucleotides outside the gene matches: 11. The CDR3 nucleotides are TGCGCCAGCAGCGCTCCCTTTAGCGGGAGCCCCACAGATACGCAGTATTTT. The encoded protein is CASSAPFSGSPTDTQYF.

This clonotype has a count of ten or more. V usage is TRBV29-1 and J usage is TRBJ2-1; D is ambiguous. The germline V and J ends were trimmed by 5 bases and 3 bases, with 5 bases remaining between them. This CDR3 has 11 amino acids. Germline CDR1 is SQVTM and CDR2 is ANQGSEA. CDR3 sequence: CSVYNYNEQFF. The CDR3 DNA follows: TGCAGCGTTTATAACTACAATGAGCAGTTCTTC.

This clonotype was counted only a few times. The V call is TRBV4-1, the J call TRBJ2-1; 9 bases match TRBD2. Germline V gives CDR1 MGHRA, CDR2 YSYEKL. With 4 bases clipped from V and 4 bases from J, the junction kept 11 bases outside the gene matches. The CDR3 spans 17 residues. CDR3 DNA sequence: TGCGCCAGCAGCCCCACTAGCACTAGCGGGCTTTACAATGAGCAGTTCTTC. This translates into CASSPTSTSGLYNEQFF.

Many counts were recorded for this clonotype. This sequence joins TRBV5-1 and TRBJ1-2, with unresolved D. Germline CDR1 SGHRS, CDR2 YFSETQ. V lost 0 bases to trimming and J lost 4 bases, with 7 bases between them. This CDR3 has 13 amino acids. The CDR3 bases are TGCGCCAGCAGCTTGGATGGGCCCTATGGCTACACCTTC. This gives the protein CASSLDGPYGYTF.

This clonotype was counted ten times or more. The chain uses TRBV18 and TRBJ2-5; 7 bases align to TRBD2. CDR1 KGHSH and CDR2 LQKENI come from the germline V gene. V was clipped by 6 bases and J by 2 bases; unmatched bases: 6. The CDR3 loop spans 14 amino acids. The CDR3 region is CASSLAAQQETQYF. The CDR3 DNA reads as TGTGCCAGCTCTCTAGCGGCCCAACAAGAGACCCAGTACTTC.

This clonotype was observed a few times. The chain has TRBV7-9 and TRBJ2-3, with 11 bases lining up with TRBD2. The V gene end was trimmed by 7 bases and the J gene end by 3 bases; junction bases not matched to a gene: 6. The CDR3 is made up of 15 amino acids. Germline loops: CDR1 SEHNR, CDR2 FQNEAQ (reference sequence). CDR3 nucleotides: TGTGCCAGCACCGAATCTAGCGGGAGGACAGATACGCAGTATTTT. It is translated as CASTESSGRTDTQYF.

At least ten counts were recorded for this clonotype. This chain connects TRBV7-8 to TRBJ1-6, with 7 nucleotides matching TRBD1. Germline V gene data show CDR1 as SGHVS and CDR2 as FQNEAQ. After removal of 3 bases from V and 8 bases from J, the junction contained 13 bases not matched to a gene. CDR3 length: 17 residues. The chain's CDR3 is CASSFRGQLRSDSPLHF. The CDR3 DNA follows: TGTGCCAGCAGCTTTAGGGGACAGTTGAGGTCGGATTCACCCCTCCACTTT.

Note on this clonotype: Being one base from a much bigger clone, this may be a read error. The chain is built from TRBV3-1 and TRBJ2-7; D may be TRBD2 (5 bases). This CDR3 is built from 17 residues. Germline V CDR1 and CDR2: LGHDT, YNNKEL (reference sequence). CDR3 residues: CATSQVASFPTAGEQYF. For the CDR3, the DNA is TGTGCCACCAGCCAAGTGGCTAGCTTCCCTACGGCTGGAGAGCAGTACTTC.

The genes are TRBV4-1 and TRBJ2-1; 8 positions agree with TRBD2. V lost 5 bases, J lost 7 bases, and 7 bases stayed unmatched. The CDR3 has 14 residues. In germline, CDR1 is MGHRA, CDR2 YSYEKL. The CDR3 is CASSFGTSQNEQFF. In DNA, the CDR3 is TGCGCCAGCAGCTTCGGGACTAGTCAGAATGAGCAGTTCTTC.

This clonotype was found many times. The chain employs TRBV14 and TRBJ1-6, with D unclear. Trimming removed 2 bases at V and 12 bases at J, with 14 bases between. Per the germline V gene, CDR1 is SGHDN and CDR2 is FVKESK. CDR3 length equals 14 residues. CDR3 protein: CASSQTNTGLPLHF. The CDR3 DNA sequence: TGTGCCAGCAGCCAAACGAACACCGGCCTACCCCTCCACTTT.

With regard to this clonotype: This may be a read error, as it is one base from a much larger clone. V gene TRBV5-1 combines with J gene TRBJ2-6, with D maybe TRBD1 (5 bases). Germline CDR1 reads SGHRS; CDR2 reads YFSETQ. The CDR3 is made up of 14 amino acids. The CDR3 loop is CASSSPSGANVPTF. The CDR3 DNA reads as TGCGCCAGCAGCTCTCCCTCTGGGGCCAACGTCCCGACTTTC.

Ten or more counts support this clonotype. This rearrangement joins TRBV28 to TRBJ2-7; no reliable D call. This CDR3 has 14 residues. CDR1 is MDHEN, CDR2 SYDVKM, per germline. V dropped 0 bases and J dropped 2 bases, with 8 bases sitting between them. The CDR3 protein is CASSLWGSPYEQYF. The CDR3 region has the DNA TGTGCCAGCAGTTTATGGGGGTCTCCCTACGAGCAGTACTTC.

The table lists this clonotype with many counts. This chain connects TRBV5-1 to TRBJ1-4; TRBD1 might be the D (6 bases). The V end was cut by 2 bases, the J end by 8 bases, with 13 bases between. The CDR3 covers 14 residues. CDR1 is SGHRS and CDR2 is YFSETQ in the germline V gene. The chain's CDR3 is CASSFLGAGEKLFF. Written as DNA, the CDR3 is TGCGCCAGCAGCTTTCTGGGGGCGGGCGAAAAACTGTTTTTT.

Details on this clonotype: A much larger clonotype is one base distant, so this may be a read error. The V call is TRBV5-1, the J call TRBJ1-1, with D hard to call. The CDR3 has 14 amino acids. Looked up from germline, CDR1 is SGHRS and CDR2 is YFSETQ. The CDR3 coding sequence is TGCGCCAGCGGAAAGGATCTTATGAACATTGAAGCTTTCTTT. It translates to CASGKDLMNIEAFF.

This clonotype showed up many times. J is TRBJ2-7 and V is TRBV12-3 or TRBV12-4; 8 bases match TRBD1. This CDR3 region has 14 residues. V shed 7 bases, J shed 7 bases, and the junction held 12 bases outside the gene matches. The CDR3 sequence is CASNTGGQGGEQYF. The CDR3 DNA reads as TGTGCCAGCAACACCGGAGGACAGGGAGGAGAGCAGTACTTC.

This clonotype has ten or more counts. The chain joins TRBV6-4 to TRBJ1-1; 9 nucleotides agree with TRBD1. Germline V gene sequence: CDR1 MRHNA, CDR2 SNTAGT. With V trimmed by 4 bases and J by 3 bases, 3 bases remained unmatched. The CDR3 has 14 residues. The CDR3 region is CASSVRQGDTEAFF. CDR3 sequence (DNA): TGTGCCAGCAGTGTCCGACAGGGGGACACTGAAGCTTTCTTT.

This clonotype was seen repeatedly, ten times or more. V gene TRBV19 combines with J gene TRBJ1-5; 8 nucleotides align to TRBD1. Germline lookup yields CDR1 LNHDA and CDR2 SQIVND (reference sequence). The CDR3 runs to 16 residues. With V trimmed by 6 bases and J by 2 bases, 9 bases remained unmatched. The CDR3 loop reads CASRLRTGPRNQPQHF. For the CDR3, the DNA is TGTGCCAGTAGGCTTAGGACAGGGCCACGCAATCAGCCCCAGCATTTT.

This clonotype was detected many times. The chain carries TRBV12-3 or TRBV12-4 and TRBJ2-7; D uncertain. V lost 3 bases to trimming and J lost 5 bases, with 11 bases between them. The CDR3 contains 13 residues. CDR3 coding DNA: TGTGCCAGCAGTTTTGGAACAGTCGACGAGCAGTACTTC. Translated, it gives CASSFGTVDEQYF.

The rearrangement joins TRBV4-1 to TRBJ1-1; 7 nucleotides line up with TRBD1. Germline V gene sequence: CDR1 MGHRA, CDR2 YSYEKL. The V gene end was trimmed by 5 bases and the J gene end by 10 bases; junction bases not matched to a gene: 16. CDR3 length: 15 residues. CDR3 nucleotide sequence: TGCGCCAGCAGCGGAGACAGGGAAGGGGGGGTCGGAGCTTTCTTT. Its protein is CASSGDREGGVGAFF.